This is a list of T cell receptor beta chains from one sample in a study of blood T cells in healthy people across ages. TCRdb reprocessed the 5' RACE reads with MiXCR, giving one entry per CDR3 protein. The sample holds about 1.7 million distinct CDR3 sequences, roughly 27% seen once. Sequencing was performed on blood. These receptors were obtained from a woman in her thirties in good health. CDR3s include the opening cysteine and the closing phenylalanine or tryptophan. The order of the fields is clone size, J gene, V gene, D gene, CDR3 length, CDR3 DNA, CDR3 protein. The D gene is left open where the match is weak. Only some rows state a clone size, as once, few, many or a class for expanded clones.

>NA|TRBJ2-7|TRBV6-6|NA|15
TGTGCCAGCAGTCAAAAGGGTTTAGGGTCCTACGAGCAGTACTTC
CASSQKGLGSYEQYF
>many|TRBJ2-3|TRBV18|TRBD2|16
TGTGCCAGCTCACCACGGACTAGCGACAGCACAGATACGCAGTATTTT
CASSPRTSDSTDTQYF
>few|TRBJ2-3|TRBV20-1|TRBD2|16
TGCAGTGCTAGAGTATCGGCGGGAGGGTTCCCAGATACGCAGTATTTT
CSARVSAGGFPDTQYF
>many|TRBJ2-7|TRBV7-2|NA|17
TGTGCCAGCAGCCCAATGTGGACAGCACCCTTCTCCTACGAGCAGTACTTC
CASSPMWTAPFSYEQYF
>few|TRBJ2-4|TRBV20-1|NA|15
TGCAGTGCCACCACAGGGTTGCCAGCCAAAAACATTCAGTACTTC
CSATTGLPAKNIQYF
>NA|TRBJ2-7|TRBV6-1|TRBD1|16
TGTGCCAGCAGTGGAGCAGCACTAGGGACAGTTTACGAGCAGTACTTC
CASSGAALGTVYEQYF
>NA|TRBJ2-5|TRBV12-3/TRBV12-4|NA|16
TGTGCCGGCAGTTATTCTATGGGGGACCCTCAAGAGACCCAGTACTTC
CAGSYSMGDPQETQYF
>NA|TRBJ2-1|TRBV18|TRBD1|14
TGTGCCAGCTCACCCATGGGACAGGGGACTGAGCAGTTCTTC
CASSPMGQGTEQFF
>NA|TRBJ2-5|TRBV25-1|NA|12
TGTGCCAGCAGTGAATACCCAGAGACCCAGTACTTC
CASSEYPETQYF
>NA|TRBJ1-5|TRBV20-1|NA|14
TGCAGTGCTACGAGGCCAGGCTCTAATCAGCCCCAGCATTTT
CSATRPGSNQPQHF
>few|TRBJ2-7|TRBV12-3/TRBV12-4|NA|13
TGTGCCAGCAGCGCCAATCGAAGATACGAGCAGTACTTC
CASSANRRYEQYF
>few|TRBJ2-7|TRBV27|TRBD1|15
TGTGCCAGCAGCCCTATAGGGGGACAGTACTACGAGCAGTACTTC
CASSPIGGQYYEQYF
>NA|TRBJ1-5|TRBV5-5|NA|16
TGTGCCAGCAGCACCCGGGGGCAGGGTTTCAATCAGCCCCAGCATTTT
CASSTRGQGFNQPQHF
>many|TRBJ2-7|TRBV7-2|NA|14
TGTTCCAGCAGCTTTAAACCGGGACCTTACGAGCAGTACTTC
CSSSFKPGPYEQYF
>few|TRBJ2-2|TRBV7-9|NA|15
TGTGCCAGCAGACCAGGGGAGCGGAACACCGGGGAGCTGTTTTTT
CASRPGERNTGELFF
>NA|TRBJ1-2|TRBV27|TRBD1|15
TGTGCCAGCAGTCCACAGGGGGGGAGAGTCTATGGCTACACCTTC
CASSPQGGRVYGYTF